This T cell receptor (beta chain) originates from a study of T cell responses to AZD1222 COVID-19 vaccine. Study results and caveats: Clonal diversity may have been underestimated, and the donors were mostly white British, with more females than males. Increased Spike-specific TCR breadth and depth were observed after two AZD1222 doses. CD4 TCRs associated with vaccination spanned spike, dominating at 160-218 and 743-854.

In the case of this clone: Its antigen is unknown.

The CDR3 loop spans 15 amino acids. The V end was cut by 6 bases, the J end by 1 base, with 15 bases between. Germline CDR1 SNHLY, CDR2 FYNNEI. Method: immunoSEQ multiplex PCR; TCRdb's copy keeps in-frame clones and lacks some. Of 180,000 or so clones in the sample, just over 90% were seen once. Second-dose groups at about 4 or about 12 weeks were pooled. Here the sequenced sample was peripheral blood, taken 28 days after the second AZD1222 dose. The chain employs TRBV2 and TRBJ1-2; perhaps TRBD1 as D (5 bases). The receptor was isolated from an adult who received the AZD1222 COVID-19 vaccine. The CDR3 sequence is CASSGGGPINYGYTF. For the CDR3, the DNA is TGTGCCAGCAGCGGGGGGGGACCCATTAACTATGGCTACACCTTC.